These 3 T cell receptor beta chains came from one sample sequenced in a study of regulatory T cells in long-lasting Graves disease. Both iRepertoire HTBI primers and Arm-PCR of CDR3 regions were used to build the TCR beta libraries. One entry per CDR3 protein results from TCRdb running MiXCR on the multiplex PCR reads. This repertoire shows 300,000 to 500,000 distinct CDR3 sequences, roughly 20% found once; its top ten account for roughly 20%. Time point indicated: persistent/refractory GD, antithyroid drugs over 5 years with positive TRAb. PBMC RNA was the source of the TCR library. The sample in question was peripheral blood mononuclear cells (PBMCs), obtained when the disease was refractory, from a patient treated with antithyroid drugs. These receptors came from a female donor with Graves disease.

This clonotype was detected many times. V usage is TRBV7-2 and J usage is TRBJ1-3; no clear D. Germline CDR1 SGHTA, CDR2 FQGNSA. The CDR3 is 15 amino acids. Trimming stripped 6 bases from V and 3 bases from J, with 15 bases between. CDR3 bases: TGTGCCAGCAGGCCCCCAGGAGGAGTTGGAAACACCATATATTTT. Protein sequence: CASRPPGGVGNTIYF.

This clonotype came up many times. The chain links TRBV11-2 to TRBJ2-5; D is perhaps TRBD2 (7 bases). From germline, CDR1 is SGHAT and CDR2 FQNNGV. The CDR3 is 15 residues long. V dropped 3 bases and J dropped 0 bases, with 11 bases sitting between them. The CDR3 loop is CASSFRGAYQETQYF. DNA of the CDR3: TGTGCCAGCAGCTTCCGGGGGGCATACCAAGAGACCCAGTACTTC.

This clonotype has ten or more counts. The chain carries TRBV3-1 and TRBJ1-2; tentative D call: TRBD1 (5 bases). V lost 1 base and J 8 bases, leaving 8 bases between the germline ends. There are 12 residues in the CDR3. From germline, CDR1 is LGHDT and CDR2 YNNKEL (reference sequence). CDR3 sequence: CASSQVWDGYTF. In nucleotides, the CDR3 is TGTGCCAGCAGCCAAGTCTGGGACGGCTACACCTTC.